The T cell receptor beta chain described here comes from a study of cytomegalovirus exposure and HLA in healthy donors. The overall study: Counted in an early data release were about 80 million unique TCRs from HLA-typed donors. The study, taken as a whole, reports: Other equally common chains were less clonally expanded than HLA-associated TCR beta chains, a later analysis showed. Analyzed later, most CMV-associated TCR beta chains appeared HLA-restricted.

Primers for the PCR totalled 60 Vbeta and 13 Jbeta. Sequencing was performed with immunoSEQ multiplex PCR; in TCRdb, only in-frame clones are kept and a portion is missing. Here the sample spans approximately 140,000 clones, approximately 84% being singletons. In the case of this clone: As yet, its antigen is unknown.

Sequenced material: PBMCs. The sequence derives from a woman in her thirties or forties in good health and CMV-seronegative.

Here the CDR3 DNA reads TGTGCCAGCAGCAGAGGGGGCAGGGTAATTGAAAAACTGTTTTTT. This sequence encodes CASSRGGRVIEKLFF. The chain uses TRBV7-2 and TRBJ1-4; 7 nucleotides agree with TRBD1. The CDR3 consists of 15 residues. Germline V CDR1 and CDR2: SGHTA, FQGNSA. V shed 5 bases, J shed 7 bases, and the junction held 10 bases outside the gene matches.